Listed here are 4 T cell receptor beta chains from one sample, sequenced in a study of neurological immune-mediated disorders. Using its own MiXCR run on the 5' RACE reads, TCRdb lists one record per CDR3 protein. The sample carries 53,000 or so distinct CDR3 sequences, 7% to 10% recorded once. The sample's time point: longitudinal time-point 3. Sample: PBMCs. The receptors stem from a middle-aged woman in good health.

This clonotype was detected a few times. The CDR3 coding sequence is TGTGCCAGCTCACCGGGACAGGGAGGCAATCAGCCCCAGCATTTT. It is translated as CASSPGQGGNQPQHF. The chain has TRBV18 and TRBJ1-5; 9 bases match TRBD1. This CDR3 spans 15 amino acids. In germline, CDR1 is KGHSH, CDR2 LQKENI. Germline trimming cut 3 bases from V and 2 bases from J; bases unmatched to any gene: 2.

This clonotype occurred many times. This chain uses TRBV18 with TRBJ2-3; D is possibly TRBD2 (6 bases). The ends were cut back, 4 bases at V and 1 base at J, with 12 bases in the middle. The CDR3 extends over 15 amino acids. From germline, CDR1 is KGHSH and CDR2 LQKENI. The CDR3 DNA sequence: TGTGCCAGCTCACGCCCGGGACTTGGCACAGATACGCAGTATTTT. Protein: CASSRPGLGTDTQYF. The full variable domain, with the rest looked up from reference TRBV18 and TRBJ2-3, is NAGVMQNPRHLVRRRGQEARLRCSPMKGHSHVYWYRQLPEEGLKFMVYLQKENIIDESGMPKERFSAEFPKEGPSILRIQQVVRGDSAAYFCASSRPGLGTDTQYFGPGTRLTVL.

This clonotype came up many times. The chain carries TRBV4-2 and TRBJ2-7; D unresolved. The V gene's germline CDR1 is LGHNA and CDR2 YNFKEQ. V lost 4 bases and J 2 bases, leaving 6 bases between the germline ends. The CDR3 is 12 residues long. CDR3 residues: CASSPDTYEQYF. The CDR3 nucleotides read TGTGCCAGCAGCCCCGATACCTACGAGCAGTACTTC.

This clonotype was counted many times. The rearrangement uses TRBV7-7 and TRBJ2-5; TRBD1 might be the D (7 bases). This CDR3 spans 13 amino acids. Germline V gene sequence: CDR1 SSHAT, CDR2 FNYEAQ (reference sequence). The V gene lost 1 base and the J gene lost 9 bases, with 12 bases spanning the gap. CDR3 amino acids: CASSLGQGGAQYF. The CDR3 bases are TGTGCCAGCAGCTTAGGGCAGGGGGGAGCCCAGTACTTC. The complete variable domain, with remaining parts taken from reference TRBV7-7 and TRBJ2-5, reads GAGVSQSPRYKVTKRGQDVTLRCDPISSHATLYWYQQALGQGPEFLTYFNYEAQPDKSGLPSDRFSAERPEGSISTLTIQRTEQRDSAMYRCASSLGQGGAQYFGPGTRLLVL.